This T cell receptor beta chain derives from a study of cytomegalovirus exposure and HLA in healthy donors. Study as a whole: The 120 or so validation repertoires were reported in a later analysis to have been generated on the same platform as the roughly 680 first-cohort repertoires.

The study, taken as a whole, reports: For cytomegalovirus status, the classifier reportedly gave diagnoses with high specificity and sensitivity. The study put some 160 TCR beta chains on its list as cytomegalovirus-associated.

Donors were drawn from the approximately 130-subject validation cohort, separate from the approximately 700-subject first cohort. The length of the CDR3 is 13 residues. V dropped 2 bases and J dropped 3 bases, with 7 bases sitting between them. Germline CDR1 is KGHSH and CDR2 is LQKENI. Clones were sequenced by immunoSEQ multiplex PCR, and TCRdb holds only the in-frame ones, with some missing. There are 150,000 to 200,000 clones in the sample; 84% occur only once, and 2.5% to 3% lies in the top ten. With regard to this clone: What it recognizes is unknown.

This TCR was recovered from a woman between 18 and 30 years old in good health and CMV-seropositive. The chain recombines TRBV18 with TRBJ1-2; weak D call: TRBD1 (6 bases). What was sequenced was PBMCs. In nucleotides, the CDR3 is TGTGCCAGCTCACCAAAGGGGGACTATGGCTACACCTTC. This translates into CASSPKGDYGYTF.